These 27 T cell receptor beta chains were sequenced from one sample in a study of T cell repertoires in cytomegalovirus infection. For these TCRs, the target antigens are not known. MiXCR was run by TCRdb on the reads, yielding one entry per CDR3 protein. The table lists roughly 60,000 distinct CDR3 sequences, around 34% of them singletons, with about two thirds in the top ten. Specimen: PBMCs, sequenced either directly or after in vitro stimulation (not recorded which). Receptors were obtained from a human donor in good health (CMV status not recorded). Some clones in this sample may be carry-over from other donors' samples.

This clonotype came up a few times. The CDR3, as DNA: TGTGCCAGCAGCCCTCTGGGCGGGGAGCTGTTTTTT. It translates to CASSPLGGELFF. V gene TRBV7-6 combines with J gene TRBJ2-2; D remains unclear. The CDR3 totals 12 residues. Germline V lookup: CDR1 SGHVS, CDR2 FNYEAQ. V was trimmed by 5 bases and J by 7 bases, leaving 8 bases between them.

This clonotype appeared a few times. This rearrangement joins TRBV6-2 or TRBV6-3 to TRBJ2-2; 8 positions agree with TRBD2. The CDR3 covers 15 residues. V dropped 7 bases and J dropped 1; count of bases not matched to a gene: 5. Germline assignment: CDR1 MNHEY and CDR2 SVGEGT. In DNA form, the CDR3 reads TGTGCCAGCAAAATAGCGGGGCTGAACACCGGGGAGCTGTTTTTT. As protein: CASKIAGLNTGELFF.

This clonotype was found a few times. The V call is TRBV6-6, the J call TRBJ1-2; a weak D match, TRBD1 (5 bases). Germline V gene lookup returns CDR1 MNHNY and CDR2 SVGAGI (reference sequence). V lost 6 bases, J lost 4 bases, and 15 bases lay in between. The CDR3 is 14 amino acids. CDR3 protein: CASRRGGGPYGYTF. CDR3 nucleotides: TGTGCCAGCAGACGTGGGGGAGGTCCCTATGGCTACACCTTC.

Only a few counts were recorded for this clonotype. The chain recombines TRBV12-3 or TRBV12-4 with TRBJ1-5; no reliable D call. This CDR3 contains 13 residues. V was clipped by 5 bases and J by 4 bases, with 9 bases between them. This chain's CDR3 is CASSPTKNQPQHF. The CDR3 region has the DNA TGTGCCAGCAGTCCAACTAAAAATCAGCCCCAGCATTTT.

CDR3 region: CSARESGTRPSEQYF. The CDR3 DNA is TGCAGTGCTAGAGAGTCCGGGACCCGGCCCAGCGAGCAGTACTTC. This chain links TRBV20-1 with TRBJ2-7, with D perhaps being TRBD1 or TRBD2 (5 bases each). Germline assignment: CDR1 DFQATT and CDR2 SNEGSKA (reference sequence). Trimming shortened V by 0 bases and J by 6 bases, and 18 bases separated the two germline ends. The CDR3 is 15 amino acids.

In this sample, this clonotype turned up many times. The chain links TRBV7-6 to TRBJ2-7; D is unclear. The germline V gene has CDR1 SGHVS and CDR2 FNYEAQ. Trimming left V 1 base short and J 3 bases short, with 10 bases between. The CDR3 has 14 amino acids. The CDR3 bases are TGTGCCAGCAGCTTAGAGCGTGGCAGCTACGAGCAGTACTTC. Translated: CASSLERGSYEQYF.

A few counts support this clonotype. The chain uses TRBV28 and TRBJ1-5; D may be TRBD1 (6 bases). With 2 bases removed from V and 6 bases from J, the gap between germline ends came to 11 bases. The germline V gene encodes CDR1 MDHEN and CDR2 SYDVKM. CDR3 length: 14 amino acids. CDR3 in DNA: TGTGCCAGCAGTTTACTGGGGGCGGCTCAGCCCCAGCATTTT. This gives the protein CASSLLGAAQPQHF.

This chain connects TRBV19 to TRBJ2-1, with D uncertain. V lost 2 bases, J lost 10 bases, and 6 bases lay in between. Germline lookup yields CDR1 LNHDA and CDR2 SQIVND (reference sequence). The length of the CDR3 is 11 residues. CDR3 DNA sequence: TGTGCCAGTAGTATATCGGAGGAGCAGTTCTTC. Protein product: CASSISEEQFF.

This clonotype has only a few counts. The rearrangement links TRBV7-9 to TRBJ2-1; TRBD2 might be the D (6 bases). V was trimmed by 0 bases and J by 8 bases, leaving 8 bases between them. CDR1 and CDR2 (germline): SEHNR, FQNEAQ (reference sequence). The CDR3 sequence is 13 residues long. The CDR3, as DNA: TGTGCCAGCAGCTTAGCGCAGCGGGATGAGCAGTTCTTC. Translating it yields CASSLAQRDEQFF.

The V and J genes are TRBV9 and TRBJ2-1, with unresolved D. V lost 5 bases to trimming and J lost 0 bases, with 9 bases between them. Germline V gives CDR1 SGDLS, CDR2 YYNGEE. The CDR3 length is 14 residues. In DNA, the CDR3 is TGTGCCAGCAGACCGCTATCCTCCTACAATGAGCAGTTCTTC. Translation: CASRPLSSYNEQFF.

In its sample, this clonotype was seen a few times. The V gene is TRBV6-5, the J gene TRBJ1-1, with D tentatively TRBD1 (5 bases). The CDR3 loop spans 15 amino acids. The germline V gene encodes CDR1 MNHEY and CDR2 SVGAGI. V lost 2 bases to trimming and J lost 0 bases, with 10 bases between them. The CDR3 bases are TGTGCCAGCAGTTACGCAGGGAACCTGAACACTGAAGCTTTCTTT. As protein: CASSYAGNLNTEAFF.

This clonotype has at least ten counts. CDR3 sequence (DNA): TGTGCCAGCAGCTCGGACAGGGGGGCAGGCACTGAAGCTTTCTTT. Translating gives CASSSDRGAGTEAFF. The chain recombines TRBV7-9 with TRBJ1-1, with TRBD1 matching 10 bases. The CDR3 length is 15 residues. CDR1 is SEHNR and CDR2 is FQNEAQ in the germline V gene (reference sequence). V gave up 4 bases and J gave up 4 bases; unmatched junction bases: 6.

The chain joins TRBV19 to TRBJ1-4, with TRBD1 matching over 9 bases. Losses at the gene ends were 6 bases for V and 6 bases for J; bases not matched to a gene: 8. Germline CDR1 and CDR2: LNHDA and SQIVND (reference sequence). The CDR3 covers 15 residues. For the CDR3, the DNA is TGTGCCAGTAGGACCAACAGGGGGCGTTATGAAAAACTGTTTTTT. Translation gives CASRTNRGRYEKLFF.

This clonotype was seen repeatedly, ten times or more. This chain links TRBV6-5 with TRBJ1-5; D possibly corresponds to TRBD1 (5 bases). The germline V gene encodes CDR1 MNHEY and CDR2 SVGAGI. Between the trimmed V and J ends, which lost 2 bases and 4 bases, there was a span of 12 bases. This CDR3 comprises 15 residues. CDR3 residues: CASSYGRDLNQPQHF. CDR3 nucleotide sequence: TGTGCCAGCAGTTACGGAAGGGACCTTAATCAGCCCCAGCATTTT.

A few counts support this clonotype. The rearrangement joins TRBV12-3 or TRBV12-4 to TRBJ2-5; D is ambiguous. Trimming left V 0 bases short and J 5 bases short, with 1 base between. The CDR3 is 11 amino acids. The CDR3 DNA follows: TGTGCCAGCAGTTTAGCGGAGACCCAGTACTTC. This encodes CASSLAETQYF.

This clonotype was recorded a few times. The chain joins TRBV7-2 to TRBJ1-4; 7 bases match TRBD1. Germline-derived CDR1 and CDR2 are SGHTA and FQGNSA. V dropped 2 bases and J dropped 5; count of bases not matched to a gene: 2. CDR3 size: 14 residues. CDR3 sequence: CASSLQGGNEKLFF. Written as DNA, the CDR3 is TGTGCCAGCAGCTTACAGGGGGGAAATGAAAAACTGTTTTTT.

The rearrangement links TRBV18 to TRBJ2-1, with TRBD1 matching 8 bases. Germline CDR1 and CDR2: KGHSH and LQKENI. V shed 6 bases and J 3 bases; nucleotides not matched to a gene: 10. There are 16 residues in the CDR3. This CDR3 is CASSDSWDRLYNEQFF. The CDR3 coding sequence is TGTGCCAGCTCTGACAGCTGGGACAGGCTCTACAATGAGCAGTTCTTC.

This clonotype was counted only a few times. The chain couples TRBV2 to TRBJ1-1, with D maybe TRBD1 (5 bases). The V and J ends lost 1 base and 11 bases respectively, with 11 bases between them. There are 12 residues in the CDR3. CDR1 is SNHLY and CDR2 is FYNNEI in the germline V gene. CDR3 in amino acids: CASSEVAGRAFF. The CDR3 nucleotides are TGTGCCAGCAGTGAAGTGGCAGGGAGGGCTTTCTTT.

The chain carries TRBV5-5 and TRBJ1-6; D is possibly TRBD1 (6 bases). Trimming stripped 0 bases from V and 7 bases from J, with 14 bases between. In germline, CDR1 is SGHKS, CDR2 YYEKEE (reference sequence). The CDR3 contains 16 residues. CDR3 protein: CASSLEYRARNSPLHF. CDR3 nucleotides: TGTGCCAGCAGCTTGGAGTACAGGGCTCGGAATTCACCCCTCCACTTT.

This clonotype was recorded a few times. This rearrangement joins TRBV10-2 to TRBJ2-3; no definite D call. Per germline, CDR1 WSHSY and CDR2 SAAADI. V lost 8 bases, J lost 5 bases, and 11 bases lay in between. CDR3 length: 12 residues. CDR3 loop: CASSPGGDTQYF. The CDR3 DNA sequence: TGCGCCAGCTCGCCCGGCGGAGATACGCAGTATTTT.

This clonotype was seen more than once but under ten times. J is TRBJ1-2 and V is TRBV15; D may be TRBD1 (5 bases). Trimming shortened V by 1 base and J by 3 bases, and 15 bases separated the two germline ends. Germline V gives CDR1 LNHNV, CDR2 YYDKDF (reference sequence). The CDR3 loop spans 16 amino acids. The CDR3 reads CATSRGLRDSYYGYTF. In DNA, the CDR3 is TGTGCCACCAGCAGAGGTTTAAGGGACTCCTACTATGGCTACACCTTC.

The chain recombines TRBV20-1 with TRBJ2-1; 12 positions agree with TRBD2. Germline trimming cut 3 bases from V and 0 bases from J; bases unmatched to any gene: 6. The germline CDR1 and CDR2 sequences are DFQATT and SNEGSKA (reference sequence). There are 17 residues in the CDR3. CDR3 bases: TGCAGTGCTAGGACTAGCGGGGGCCCCAGCTCCTACAATGAGCAGTTCTTC. Protein product: CSARTSGGPSSYNEQFF.

This clonotype was picked up a small number of times. This chain joins TRBV11-2 and TRBJ1-2, with D possibly being TRBD1 (5 bases). Germline V gene data show CDR1 as SGHAT and CDR2 as FQNNGV. The CDR3 consists of 13 residues. V was trimmed by 5 bases and J by 5 bases, leaving 12 bases between them. For the CDR3, the DNA is TGTGCCAGCAGCCCAGGGCCAGCTTATGGCTACACCTTC. Translation gives CASSPGPAYGYTF.

The gene calls are TRBV20-1 and TRBJ2-7; D is uncertain. Germline V gene data show CDR1 as DFQATT and CDR2 as SNEGSKA (reference sequence). The CDR3 loop spans 11 amino acids. V was trimmed by 6 bases and J by 7 bases, leaving 13 bases between them. In nucleotides, the CDR3 is TGCAGTGCCAGGCTACGATGGGAGCAGTACTTC. Encoded protein: CSARLRWEQYF.

CDR3 nucleotide sequence: TGTGCCAGCAGCCCGCGCTTGACAGTCGGTGAAAAACTGTTTTTT. It translates to CASSPRLTVGEKLFF. The chain combines TRBV7-2 with TRBJ1-4, with a weak D call TRBD1 (5 bases). Germline CDR1 and CDR2: SGHTA and FQGNSA. The CDR3 has 15 amino acids. The ends were cut back, 5 bases at V and 7 bases at J, with 17 bases in the middle.

J is TRBJ1-4 and V is TRBV5-1; weak D call: TRBD1 (5 bases). V was pared by 4 bases and J by 11 bases, with 15 bases between. Germline assignment: CDR1 SGHRS and CDR2 YFSETQ. The CDR3 consists of 13 residues. Here the CDR3 reads CASSLAGWSKLFF. The CDR3 nucleotides read TGCGCCAGCAGCCTCGCAGGGTGGTCCAAACTGTTTTTT.

This chain connects TRBV19 to TRBJ1-5; 8 bases agree with TRBD1. The germline gives CDR1 LNHDA, CDR2 SQIVND (reference sequence). The CDR3 extends over 15 amino acids. With 3 bases clipped from V and 5 bases from J, the junction kept 6 bases outside the gene matches. CDR3 DNA sequence: TGTGCCAGTAGTATCCCGGGACAGGCTTATCAGCCCCAGCATTTT. It translates to CASSIPGQAYQPQHF.